Listed here are 26 T cell receptor beta chains from one sample, sequenced in a study of blood T cells in healthy people across ages. The second PCR ran about 7 to 12 cycles with a sample-barcoded 5' primer and J-beta primers. TCRdb passed the 5' RACE reads through MiXCR, listing each CDR3 protein once. There are about 560,000 distinct CDR3 sequences in the sample; 25% to 35% occur only once, and roughly 3.5% lies in the top ten. The sample also formed part of further work on T cells of mothers and their children.

The specimen was blood. The source of these receptors is a boy aged 2 to 10 in good health.

J is TRBJ1-5 and V is TRBV7-8; no definite D call. The CDR3 is made up of 18 amino acids. The ends were cut back, 4 bases at V and 0 bases at J, with 19 bases in the middle. Germline assignment: CDR1 SGHVS and CDR2 FQNEAQ. The CDR3 sequence: CASSSDHRAPDSNQPQHF. CDR3 bases: TGTGCCAGCAGCTCCGACCACCGGGCACCGGATAGCAATCAGCCCCAGCATTTT.

This clonotype was counted between two and nine times. This chain joins TRBV27 and TRBJ2-1; 8 bases are shared with TRBD2. Losses at the gene ends were 7 bases for V and 3 bases for J; bases not matched to a gene: 5. The CDR3 is 14 residues long. In germline, CDR1 is MNHEY, CDR2 SMNVEV (reference sequence). The CDR3 nucleotides read TGTGCCAGCACCACTAGCGGATACTACAATGAGCAGTTCTTC. Protein: CASTTSGYYNEQFF.

J is TRBJ2-5 and V is TRBV4-3; D perhaps matches TRBD2 (6 bases). The J call may be faulty, since TRBJ2-1 better matches the DNA end. The CDR3 totals 17 residues. Germline V gene sequence: CDR1 LGHNA, CDR2 YSLEER. CDR3: CASSQESLQTSLDEQFF. CDR3 in DNA: TGCGCCAGCAGCCAAGAGTCCCTCCAGACTAGTCTGGATGAGCAGTTCTTC.

The chain joins TRBV7-9 to TRBJ2-5, with a weak D call TRBD2 (5 bases). The CDR3 is 14 amino acids. Germline values: CDR1 SEHNR, CDR2 FQNEAQ (reference sequence). Trimming left V 5 bases short and J 2 bases short, with 12 bases between. This CDR3 reads CASSTEERQETQYF. As DNA, the CDR3 is TGTGCCAGCAGCACCGAGGAGCGGCAAGAGACCCAGTACTTC.

A few counts support this clonotype. The chain uses TRBV29-1 and TRBJ2-5; D gene ambiguous. The J call is doubtful: the DNA matches TRBJ2-1 better. CDR1 SQVTM and CDR2 ANQGSEA come from the germline V gene. CDR3 size: 14 residues. The CDR3 region has the DNA TGCAGCCTCCCTTCTCTCACAGACTACAATGAGCAGTTCTTC. Residues: CSLPSLTDYNEQFF.

Points on this clonotype: At one boundary the junction diverges from the germline segment, which might be a read error. This sequence joins TRBV12-3 or TRBV12-4 and TRBJ1-2, with D maybe TRBD1 (5 bases). The CDR3 is 16 residues long. The CDR3 loop is CASSTLAQADLYDYTF. The DNA of the CDR3 is TGTGCCAGCAGCACTCTCGCACAGGCGGACCTCTATGACTACACCTTC.

This clonotype was counted a few times. The chain uses TRBV10-3 and TRBJ2-1; TRBD2 aligns across 11 bases. The J segment lost 6 bases and the V segment lost 6 bases, leaving 13 bases of the junction unmatched. This CDR3 has 17 residues. Germline-derived CDR1 and CDR2 are ENHRY and SYGVKD. For the CDR3, the DNA is TGTGCCATCAGCGGCTCCCTAGCGGGAGGAGTGATCAATGAGCAGTTCTTC. Protein product: CAISGSLAGGVINEQFF.

This clonotype has just a few counts. The CDR3, as DNA: TGTGCCAGCAGCTTAATGGGACCGAGCTCTGGAAACACCATATATTTT. This encodes CASSLMGPSSGNTIYF. The V gene is TRBV7-6, the J gene TRBJ1-3; D might be TRBD1 (5 bases). The V end lost 2 bases, the J end lost 0 bases, and 11 bases lay between the germline ends. The V gene's germline CDR1 is SGHVS and CDR2 FNYEAQ. The CDR3 has 16 residues.

The V and J genes are TRBV5-1 and TRBJ2-5; 9 nucleotides align to TRBD2. J was trimmed by 5 bases and V by 5 bases; bases with no gene match: 19. Germline CDR1 and CDR2: SGHRS and YFSETQ. This CDR3 is built from 18 residues. CDR3 nucleotide sequence: TGCGCCAGCAGAGGGGGACTAGCCAAGGGGCACCTCATCGAGACCCAGTACTTC. Translated: CASRGGLAKGHLIETQYF.

This clonotype is labeled medium-sized. This chain joins TRBV12-3 or TRBV12-4 and TRBJ2-1; D gene uncertain. The CDR3 has 13 amino acids. V was clipped by 2 bases and J by 4 bases, with 6 bases between them. CDR3 nucleotides: TGTGCCAGCAGTTTATACTGGTACAATGAGCAGTTCTTC. It codes for CASSLYWYNEQFF.

The chain has TRBV21-1 and TRBJ1-2. TRBV21-1 is a pseudogene segment. The CDR3 is 18 amino acids. The CDR3 nucleotides read TGTGCCAGCAGCAAAGTTACGGTTTCGGGCCCCACTAACTATGGCTACACCTTC. This translates into CASSKVTVSGPTNYGYTF.

This clonotype has a handful of counts. The chain joins TRBV11-2 to TRBJ2-2; possible D gene TRBD1, 5 bases. Trimming removed 4 bases at V and 4 bases at J, with 10 bases between. CDR3 size: 14 residues. CDR1 is SGHAT, CDR2 FQNNGV, per germline. The CDR3 nucleotides read TGTGCCAGCAGCTCCAGGACATCCACCGGGGAGCTGTTTTTT. It yields the protein CASSSRTSTGELFF.

DNA for the CDR3: TGTGCCAGCTCCGGACTAGCGGCGGCCGAGCAGTACTTC. Amino acid sequence: CASSGLAAAEQYF. The chain is built from TRBV9 and TRBJ2-5; 10 nucleotides agree with TRBD2. The tail of the sequence fits TRBJ2-7 better, so the J call may be wrong. The CDR3 has 13 amino acids. Germline V lookup: CDR1 SGDLS, CDR2 YYNGEE.

This clonotype was counted only a few times. The rearrangement joins TRBV4-1 to TRBJ1-1; D possibly corresponds to TRBD1 (6 bases). This CDR3 spans 16 amino acids. Per germline, CDR1 MGHRA and CDR2 YSYEKL. V was pared by 3 bases and J by 7 bases, with 21 bases between. The CDR3 region is CASSQPGGGREREAFF. The CDR3 DNA is TGCGCCAGCAGCCAGCCCGGGGGGGGGCGGGAACGTGAAGCTTTCTTT.

The chain links TRBV7-8 to TRBJ1-1; D possibly corresponds to TRBD1 (5 bases). This CDR3 has 14 residues. Germline V CDR1 and CDR2: SGHVS, FQNEAQ. The ends were cut back, 5 bases at V and 3 bases at J, with 13 bases in the middle. The CDR3 DNA sequence: TGTGCCAGCAGCCCCCAGGGATTGGACACTGAAGCTTTCTTT. Its protein is CASSPQGLDTEAFF.

V and J are TRBV27 and TRBJ1-4; a weak D match, TRBD1 (5 bases). Germline V gives CDR1 MNHEY, CDR2 SMNVEV (reference sequence). This CDR3 region has 15 residues. V was trimmed by 5 bases and J by 3 bases, leaving 13 bases between them. CDR3 nucleotide sequence: TGTGCCAGCAGTCTACTGGGGGGGGCTAATGAAAAACTGTTTTTT. It yields the protein CASSLLGGANEKLFF.

This clonotype was seen a handful of times. V gene TRBV11-2 combines with J gene TRBJ2-5; TRBD2 aligns across 7 bases. The J call may be in error: the DNA end matches TRBJ2-1 better. Germline CDR1 is SGHAT and CDR2 is FQNNGV. The CDR3 is 15 residues long. CDR3 loop: CASSPPGLTNNEQFF. The CDR3 bases are TGTGCCAGCAGCCCCCCGGGACTAACCAACAATGAGCAGTTCTTC.

There are a few counts of this clonotype. The rearrangement joins TRBV3-1 to TRBJ1-3, with D perhaps TRBD1 (5 bases). CDR1 is LGHDT, CDR2 YNNKEL, per germline (reference sequence). CDR3 length: 13 amino acids. Trimming took 2 bases from V and 12 from J, leaving 14 bases between them. The CDR3 here is CASSQRRTGGIYF. CDR3 DNA sequence: TGTGCCAGCAGCCAAAGGCGCACGGGGGGCATATATTTT.

This clonotype showed up just a few times. V usage is TRBV19 and J usage is TRBJ1-6; D is perhaps TRBD1 (5 bases). The CDR3 is made up of 17 amino acids. V lost 7 bases and J lost 0, with 16 bases in between. Germline CDR1 reads LNHDA; CDR2 reads SQIVND (reference sequence). CDR3 amino acids: CASTIGTSSSYNSPLHF. In nucleotides, the CDR3 is TGTGCCAGTACCATCGGGACTTCGAGCTCCTATAATTCACCCCTCCACTTT.

Notes on this clonotype: The junction differs from germline at one of its ends, possibly a read error. The rearrangement links TRBV7-9 to TRBJ2-5; 9 nucleotides align to TRBD2. The closer fit of TRBJ2-7 to the DNA end suggests the J call may be wrong. The CDR3 contains 14 residues. CDR1 and CDR2 from the germline V gene are SEHNR and FQNEAQ (reference sequence). The CDR3 loop is CASSLAGHTYEQYF. Written as DNA, the CDR3 is TGTGCCAGCAGCCTAGCGGGGCACACCTACGAGCAGTACTTC.

This clonotype has only a few counts. The V and J genes are TRBV21-1 and TRBJ2-5; the DNA was not used to check the table's D call, TRBD1. TRBV21-1 is termed a pseudogene. The CDR3 loop spans 15 amino acids. This chain's CDR3 is CASRKGGGEEETQYF. The CDR3, as DNA: TGTGCCAGCAGGAAGGGTGGGGGCGAAGAAGAGACCCAGTACTTC.

This clonotype was detected only a few times. J is TRBJ2-5 and V is TRBV27; TRBD2 matches at 8 bases. With V trimmed by 6 bases and J by 8 bases, 5 bases remained unmatched. The germline V gene has CDR1 MNHEY and CDR2 SMNVEV (reference sequence). The CDR3 runs to 12 residues. CDR3 residues: CASSEAGGTQYF. The CDR3 DNA reads as TGTGCCAGCAGCGAGGCGGGGGGAACCCAGTACTTC.

The V gene is TRBV7-8, the J gene TRBJ2-2; D is perhaps TRBD1 or TRBD2 (6 bases each). This CDR3 has 16 residues. Germline assignment: CDR1 SGHVS and CDR2 FQNEAQ. V gave up 1 base and J gave up 6 bases, with 15 bases separating them. The CDR3 here is CASSLDPEGVAGELFF. As DNA, the CDR3 is TGTGCCAGCAGCTTAGATCCGGAGGGGGTCGCCGGGGAGCTGTTTTTT.

This clonotype was recorded a few times. The CDR3 spells CASRRGIYEQYF. The CDR3 bases are TGTGCCAGCAGAAGGGGAATCTACGAGCAGTACTTC. The rearrangement joins TRBV27 to TRBJ2-5; a possible D gene is TRBD1 (5 bases). Gene TRBJ2-7 matches the end of the DNA better, so the J call may be wrong. The CDR3 has 12 residues. Germline CDR1 and CDR2: MNHEY and SMNVEV (reference sequence).

A few counts support this clonotype. The rearrangement joins TRBV7-2 to TRBJ2-7; 7 bases match TRBD2. The CDR3 contains 16 residues. After removal of 6 bases from V and 3 bases from J, the junction contained 14 bases not matched to a gene. The germline CDR1 and CDR2 sequences are SGHTA and FQGNSA. The CDR3 loop is CASSSGRGRAYYEQYF. CDR3 nucleotide sequence: TGTGCCAGCAGTTCGGGGCGCGGGAGAGCCTACTACGAGCAGTACTTC.

There are a few counts of this clonotype. This chain uses TRBV7-9 with TRBJ2-1; TRBD2 might be the D (6 bases). In germline, CDR1 is SEHNR, CDR2 FQNEAQ (reference sequence). This CDR3 spans 18 amino acids. Trimming stripped 1 base from V and 3 bases from J, with 19 bases between. CDR3 protein: CASSLVGYGRSFYNEQFF. For the CDR3, the DNA is TGTGCCAGCAGCTTAGTAGGTTACGGGAGATCCTTCTACAATGAGCAGTTCTTC.